This is a list of T cell receptor beta chains from one sample in a study of T cell responses to AZD1222 COVID-19 vaccine. Clones were sequenced by immunoSEQ multiplex PCR, and TCRdb holds only the in-frame ones, with some missing. Of 80,000 to 130,000 clones in the sample, less than 90% were seen once. The input for sequencing was peripheral blood, taken on day 0 of AZD1222 vaccination. These receptors all stem from an adult in good health. The CDR3 runs from the conserved cysteine through the conserved F or W. The D gene is left open where the match is weak. Rows may omit the clone size; those that give it use once, few, many or a size class.

d_gene,abundance,v_gene,j_gene,CDR3aa,CDR3nt
TRBD2,-,TRBV6-1,TRBJ2-7,CASSEGGRAGLIYEQYF,TGTGCCAGCAGTGAAGGTGGGAGGGCAGGGCTAATCTACGAGCAGTACTTC
-,few,TRBV7-9,TRBJ1-1,CASSLDVNTEAFF,TGTGCCAGCAGCTTAGACGTGAACACTGAAGCTTTCTTT
TRBD1,-,TRBV19,TRBJ1-4,CASSSGTAWLDEKLFF,TGTGCCAGTAGTAGTGGGACAGCCTGGCTCGATGAAAAACTGTTTTTT
-,-,TRBV28,TRBJ2-7,CASSNDYQGTYEQYF,TGTGCCAGCAGTAACGACTACCAAGGGACCTACGAGCAGTACTTC
TRBD2,-,TRBV27,TRBJ2-7,CASSLGRTSGTFPGYEQYF,TGTGCCAGCAGTTTGGGGAGGACTAGCGGGACATTTCCCGGTTACGAGCAGTACTTC
TRBD2,-,TRBV27,TRBJ2-7,CASSSLAGSYEQYF,TGTGCCAGCAGTTCCTTAGCGGGGAGCTACGAGCAGTACTTC
-,-,TRBV7-2,TRBJ1-5,CASSRGVAGSNQPQHF,TGTGCCAGCAGCCGGGGGGTCGCAGGTAGCAATCAGCCCCAGCATTTT
-,-,TRBV3-1/TRBV3-2,TRBJ1-1,CASSLITAEPTEAFF,TGTGCCAGCAGCCTAATAACAGCCGAACCGACTGAAGCTTTCTTT
TRBD2,-,TRBV27,TRBJ2-3,CASRRLAGGGPRQYF,TGTGCCAGCAGAAGACTAGCGGGGGGCGGCCCTAGGCAGTATTTT
-,-,TRBV30,TRBJ2-5,CAWRARQTQYF,TGTGCCTGGAGAGCCCGCCAGACCCAGTACTTC
-,-,TRBV11-3,TRBJ1-4,CASSPRRRGANEKLFF,TGTGCCAGCAGCCCCCGTAGGCGTGGGGCTAATGAAAAACTGTTTTTT
-,-,TRBV27,TRBJ2-3,CASSLGTGRTDTQYF,TGTGCCAGCAGTTTAGGAACAGGGAGGACAGATACGCAGTATTTT
-,-,TRBV27,TRBJ2-1,CASSATISSYNEQFF,TGTGCCAGCAGTGCCACGATTAGCTCCTACAATGAGCAGTTCTTC
-,-,TRBV27,TRBJ1-1,CASRRVRELGTEAFF,TGTGCCAGCAGACGCGTTAGGGAGTTGGGCACTGAAGCTTTCTTT
TRBD1,-,TRBV5-1,TRBJ1-1,CASNPAGTGWTEAFF,TGCGCCAGCAACCCTGCAGGGACAGGGTGGACTGAAGCTTTCTTT
TRBD1,-,TRBV4-1,TRBJ1-4,CASSLRQGMSEKLFF,TGCGCCAGCAGCCTCCGACAGGGGATGAGTGAAAAACTGTTTTTT
-,-,TRBV12-3/TRBV12-4,TRBJ1-1,CASSLVRHTEAFF,TGTGCCAGCAGTTTAGTTAGACACACTGAAGCTTTCTTT
-,once,TRBV5-1,TRBJ2-1,CASSRGTPVGEQFF,TGCGCCAGCAGTAGGGGGACACCGGTAGGTGAGCAGTTCTTC